These T cell receptor beta chains were read from a single sample in a study of T cell repertoires in cytomegalovirus infection. These receptors have no identified antigens. TCRdb recomputed calls from the reads with MiXCR, one row per CDR3 protein. The sample yields over 45,000 distinct CDR3 sequences, 20% to 25% seen once. The source material was CD8+ T cells from cultured PBMCs, sampled from culture after CMV antigen stimulation. Every receptor here comes from a human donor in good health (CMV status not recorded). Some clones in this sample may be carry-over from other donors' samples. CDR3s include the opening cysteine and the closing phenylalanine or tryptophan. Each record gives: V gene, clone size, J gene, CDR3 protein. Size values are once, few and many counts, or a class for expanded clones, and some rows have none.

V: TRBV27
size: .
J: TRBJ2-7
CDR3: CASSFKGWGYEQYF

V: TRBV4-1
size: once
J: TRBJ2-1
CDR3: CASSQDRAEQFF

V: TRBV12-3/TRBV12-4
size: few
J: TRBJ1-2
CDR3: CATRKPNYGYTF

V: TRBV12-3/TRBV12-4
size: many
J: TRBJ2-1
CDR3: CASSLSVTSRYEQFF

V: TRBV7-2
size: few
J: TRBJ2-1
CDR3: CASSSDRSSYNEQFF

V: TRBV27
size: .
J: TRBJ2-1
CDR3: CASSRLAERSHSEQFF

V: TRBV6-6
size: many
J: TRBJ2-5
CDR3: CASSYPELLTQYF

V: TRBV12-3/TRBV12-4
size: few
J: TRBJ1-5
CDR3: CASTKGGDNQPQHF

V: TRBV27
size: .
J: TRBJ2-5
CDR3: CASSWGDGIQETQYF

V: TRBV6-2/TRBV6-3
size: few
J: TRBJ2-7
CDR3: CASSYDTSGGYEQYF

V: TRBV27
size: few
J: TRBJ1-1
CDR3: CASNQNQGTEAFF

V: TRBV7-8
size: .
J: TRBJ2-4
CDR3: CASSSEAGWGNIQYF

V: TRBV7-2
size: few
J: TRBJ2-5
CDR3: CASSLGYQETQYF

V: TRBV7-9
size: .
J: TRBJ1-3
CDR3: CASSPQRGAAGNTIYF

V: TRBV27
size: .
J: TRBJ1-1
CDR3: CASRGGYTEACF

V: TRBV6-5
size: few
J: TRBJ2-3
CDR3: CASWWGTQYF

V: TRBV27
size: .
J: TRBJ2-5
CDR3: CASSVSGRPLETQYF

V: TRBV12-3/TRBV12-4
size: many
J: TRBJ2-7
CDR3: CASSGKYEQYF

V: TRBV7-2
size: .
J: TRBJ2-1
CDR3: CASSTLTGTHEQFF

V: TRBV10-3
size: .
J: TRBJ2-7
CDR3: CANGQPQGIFYEQYF